This is a list of T cell receptor beta chains from one sample in a study of blood T cell repertoires in COVID-19. Method: immunoSEQ multiplex PCR; TCRdb's copy keeps in-frame clones and lacks some. This table holds 50,000 to 60,000 clones, around 81% found once. Sequencing was done on a sample of peripheral blood. Receptor source: a man aged 65-85 years with active COVID-19. Each CDR3 is given with its conserved first and last residue. A D gene is named only where the DNA matches it firmly. Clone size is not always given. Where it is, it says once, few, many or a class for expanded clones.

d_call j_call clone_size v_call cdr3_nt cdr3_aa
TRBD2 TRBJ2-5 once TRBV27 TGTGCCAGCAGTTTAGGGTTCTCTAGCGGGGGGGCCGTGGAGACCCAGTACTTC CASSLGFSSGGAVETQYF
TRBD1 TRBJ2-6 - TRBV29-1 TGCAGCGTCGCGACAGGGTCCGGGGCCAACGTCCTGACTTTC CSVATGSGANVLTF
- TRBJ2-5 - TRBV11-3 TGTGCCAGCAGCTTAGACGGGGTGGGGGAGACCCAGTACTTC CASSLDGVGETQYF
- TRBJ2-7 - TRBV5-1 TGCGCCAGCAGCTTGGCCGCGTCAACCTCCGCCTACGAGCAGTACTTC CASSLAASTSAYEQYF
TRBD2 TRBJ2-2 - TRBV5-1 TGCGCCAGCAGCCGGACTAGCGGGGGGGCGAACACCGGGGAGCTGTTTTTT CASSRTSGGANTGELFF
- TRBJ2-3 - TRBV18 TGTGCCAGCTCACGGAGCGAGGCCTGGACAGATACGCAGTATTTT CASSRSEAWTDTQYF
TRBD1 TRBJ1-2 - TRBV28 TGTGCCAGCAGTACCCCGGGACAGGGCCCCGTCTATGGCTACACCTTC CASSTPGQGPVYGYTF
- TRBJ2-2 - TRBV4-3 TGCGCCAGCAGCCCCCGATCCAGGTTCGACGGGGAGCTGTTTTTT CASSPRSRFDGELFF
TRBD1 TRBJ1-5 few TRBV28 TGTGCCAGCAGTAGGACAGGGACCAATCAGCCCCAGCATTTT CASSRTGTNQPQHF
- TRBJ1-2 - TRBV7-9 TGTGCCAGCAGCTTGTCCGGCTATGGCTACACCTTC CASSLSGYGYTF